This record concerns one TCR beta chain sequence. The record originates from a study of blood T cell repertoires in COVID-19. Across the study: Material from acute and convalescent COVID-19 was sourced from the United States, Italy and Spain.

The ends lost 2 bases at V and 3 bases at J; junction bases unmatched: 7. The CDR3 is 16 amino acids. The germline V gene has CDR1 MDHEN and CDR2 SYDVKM. Measured with immunoSEQ multiplex PCR; TCRdb has only the in-frame clones, and not every one. The sample comprises approximately 150,000 clones, about four fifths of which are singletons, and roughly 1.6% rests with the top ten. The chain couples TRBV28 to TRBJ1-2; 9 bases are a match to TRBD1. Sequencing was carried out using peripheral blood. This TCR was recovered from a human donor in a cohort sampled during active COVID-19. CDR3 sequence reads: CASSLLTTGGDYGYTF. The DNA of the CDR3 is TGTGCCAGCAGTTTACTTACGACAGGGGGGGACTATGGCTACACCTTC.